This TCR beta chain was identified during a study of blood T cells in healthy people across ages. Trimming removed 5 bases from V and 5 bases from J, with 22 bases in between. This CDR3 region has 16 residues. The germline V gene has CDR1 MDHEN and CDR2 SYDVKM. Combining a sample-barcoded 5' primer with a J-beta primer mix, a second PCR ran for roughly 7 to 12 cycles. TCRdb redid the calling of the 5' RACE reads with MiXCR, one entry per CDR3 protein. The sample has 1,800,000 or so distinct CDR3 sequences; 30% to 40% are singletons. Material: blood. The chain employs TRBV28 and TRBJ2-7; D remains ambiguous. The TCR originated in a human donor in good health. The CDR3 DNA follows: TGTGCCAGCAGTCCATTTAAAGTGCCTGGTACAGACGAGCAGTACTTC. Residues: CASSPFKVPGTDEQYF.